This TCR beta chain was profiled in a study of identifying expanded T cells in peripheral blood. Study-wide findings and caveats: Variance in clone template counts between two-week samples significantly increased with total template count across all healthy donors.

Only in-frame clones appear in the TCRdb table, and some are missing; sequencing was by immunoSEQ multiplex PCR. The data contain approximately 75,000 clones, roughly 88% of them singletons. No infections or other immune events were documented during collection. In regard to this clone: Its antigen is as yet unknown.

The sequenced material came from blood. This receptor was identified in a person between 18 and 75 years old in good health.

DNA of the CDR3: TGTGCCAGCAGTTTAGACGCAGGCGCCTACGAGCAGTACTTC. Protein product: CASSLDAGAYEQYF. The rearrangement uses TRBV27 and TRBJ2-7; no clear D gene. V dropped 2 bases and J dropped 2 bases, with 10 bases sitting between them. CDR3 length equals 14 residues. Germline values: CDR1 MNHEY, CDR2 SMNVEV (reference sequence).